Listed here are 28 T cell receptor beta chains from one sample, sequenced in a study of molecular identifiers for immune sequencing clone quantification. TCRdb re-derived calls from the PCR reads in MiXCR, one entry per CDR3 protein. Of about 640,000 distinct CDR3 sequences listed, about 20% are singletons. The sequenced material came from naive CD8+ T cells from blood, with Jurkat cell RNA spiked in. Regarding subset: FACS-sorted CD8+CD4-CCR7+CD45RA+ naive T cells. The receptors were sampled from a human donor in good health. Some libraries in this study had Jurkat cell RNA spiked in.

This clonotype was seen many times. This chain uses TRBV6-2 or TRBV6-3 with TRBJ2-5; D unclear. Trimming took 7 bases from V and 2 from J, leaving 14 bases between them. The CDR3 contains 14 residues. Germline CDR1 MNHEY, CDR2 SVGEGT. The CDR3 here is CASNPLQLQETQYF. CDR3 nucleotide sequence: TGTGCCAGCAACCCCCTCCAGTTACAAGAGACCCAGTACTTC.

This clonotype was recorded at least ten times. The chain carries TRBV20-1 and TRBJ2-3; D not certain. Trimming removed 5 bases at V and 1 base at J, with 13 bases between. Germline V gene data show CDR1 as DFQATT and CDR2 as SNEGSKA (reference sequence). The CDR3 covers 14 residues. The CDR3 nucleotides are TGCAGTGCTGAGGCGCGGCAGCGCACAGATACGCAGTATTTT. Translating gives CSAEARQRTDTQYF.

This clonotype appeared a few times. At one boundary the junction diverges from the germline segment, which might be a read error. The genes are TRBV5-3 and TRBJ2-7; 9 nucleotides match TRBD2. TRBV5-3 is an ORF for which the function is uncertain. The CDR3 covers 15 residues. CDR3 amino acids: CASSLADSGSYEQYF. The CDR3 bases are TGTGCCAGCAGCTTGGCCGATAGCGGGAGCTACGAGCAGTACTTC.

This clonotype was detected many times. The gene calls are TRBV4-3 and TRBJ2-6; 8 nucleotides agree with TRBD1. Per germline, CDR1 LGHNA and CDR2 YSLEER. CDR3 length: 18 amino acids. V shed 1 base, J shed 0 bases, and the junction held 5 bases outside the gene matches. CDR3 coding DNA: TGCGCCAGCAGCCAAGTTGCCACAGGGGGCTCTGGGGCCAACGTCCTGACTTTC. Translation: CASSQVATGGSGANVLTF.

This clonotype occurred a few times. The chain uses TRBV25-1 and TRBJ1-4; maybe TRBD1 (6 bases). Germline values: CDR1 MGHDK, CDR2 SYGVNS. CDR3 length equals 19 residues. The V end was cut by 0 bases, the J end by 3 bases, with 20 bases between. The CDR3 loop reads CASSEYQATGGLSNEKLFF. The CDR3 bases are TGTGCCAGCAGTGAATATCAAGCGACAGGAGGGCTGTCTAATGAAAAACTGTTTTTT.

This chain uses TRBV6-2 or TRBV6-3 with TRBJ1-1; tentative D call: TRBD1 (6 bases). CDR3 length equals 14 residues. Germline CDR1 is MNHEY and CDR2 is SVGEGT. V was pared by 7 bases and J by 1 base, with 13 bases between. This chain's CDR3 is CASNPGHSNTEAFF. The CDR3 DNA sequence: TGTGCCAGCAACCCGGGACACTCGAACACTGAAGCTTTCTTT.

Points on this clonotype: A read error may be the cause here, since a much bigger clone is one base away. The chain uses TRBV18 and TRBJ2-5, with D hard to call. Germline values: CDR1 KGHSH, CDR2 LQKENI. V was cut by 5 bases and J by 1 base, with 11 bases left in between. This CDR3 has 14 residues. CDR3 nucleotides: TGTGCCAGCTCATCAGCAGAGATCCAAGAGACCCAGTACTTC. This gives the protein CASSSAEIQETQYF.

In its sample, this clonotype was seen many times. The CDR3 loop is CASSQDFRGTAAYEQYF. The CDR3, as DNA: TGCGCCAGCAGCCAAGATTTTCGGGGGACAGCCGCCTACGAGCAGTACTTC. The chain couples TRBV4-3 to TRBJ2-7; a weak D match, TRBD1 (7 bases). In germline, CDR1 is LGHNA, CDR2 YSLEER. The CDR3 is made up of 17 amino acids. Between the trimmed V and J ends, which lost 0 bases and 2 bases, there was a span of 17 bases.

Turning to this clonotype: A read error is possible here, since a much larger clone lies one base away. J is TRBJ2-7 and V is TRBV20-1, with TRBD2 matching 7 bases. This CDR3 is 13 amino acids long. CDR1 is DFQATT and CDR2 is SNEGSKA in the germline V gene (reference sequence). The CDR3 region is CSAGEGARYKQYF. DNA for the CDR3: TGCAGTGCGGGGGAGGGTGCTCGCTACAAGCAGTACTTC.

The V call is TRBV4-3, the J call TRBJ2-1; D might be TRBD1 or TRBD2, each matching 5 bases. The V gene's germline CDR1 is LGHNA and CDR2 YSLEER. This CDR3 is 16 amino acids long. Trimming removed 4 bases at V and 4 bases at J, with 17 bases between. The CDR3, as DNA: TGCGCCAGCAGCCGGTGGCGGACGGGGCAGTACAATGAGCAGTTCTTC. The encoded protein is CASSRWRTGQYNEQFF.

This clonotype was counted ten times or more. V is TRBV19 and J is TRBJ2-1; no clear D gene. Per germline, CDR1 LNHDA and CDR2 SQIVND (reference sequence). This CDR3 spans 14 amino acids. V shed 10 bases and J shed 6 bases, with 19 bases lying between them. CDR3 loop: CATTVSGRSNEQFF. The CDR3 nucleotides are TGTGCCACTACTGTTTCGGGCCGTAGCAATGAGCAGTTCTTC.

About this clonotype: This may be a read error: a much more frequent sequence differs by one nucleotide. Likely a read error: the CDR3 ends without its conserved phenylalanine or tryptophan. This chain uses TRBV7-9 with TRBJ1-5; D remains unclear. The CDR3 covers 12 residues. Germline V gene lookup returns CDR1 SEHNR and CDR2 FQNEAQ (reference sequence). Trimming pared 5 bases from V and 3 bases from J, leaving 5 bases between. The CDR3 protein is CASSVINQPQHY. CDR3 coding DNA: TGTGCCAGCAGCGTCATCAATCAGCCCCAGCATTAT.

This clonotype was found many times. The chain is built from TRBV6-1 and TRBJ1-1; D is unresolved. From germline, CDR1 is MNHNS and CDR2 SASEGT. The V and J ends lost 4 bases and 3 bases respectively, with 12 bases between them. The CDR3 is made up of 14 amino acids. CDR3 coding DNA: TGTGCCAGCAGTGGAGCTAGAGACTACACTGAAGCTTTCTTT. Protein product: CASSGARDYTEAFF.

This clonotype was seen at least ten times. DNA for the CDR3: TGCAGTGCTAGTGAGGGACTAGCGGGACAAGAGACCCAGTACTTC. Protein: CSASEGLAGQETQYF. The genes are TRBV20-1 and TRBJ2-5, with TRBD2 matching over 13 bases. The J segment lost 2 bases and the V segment lost 3 bases, leaving 3 bases of the junction unmatched. CDR3 length equals 15 residues. Germline loops: CDR1 DFQATT, CDR2 SNEGSKA (reference sequence).

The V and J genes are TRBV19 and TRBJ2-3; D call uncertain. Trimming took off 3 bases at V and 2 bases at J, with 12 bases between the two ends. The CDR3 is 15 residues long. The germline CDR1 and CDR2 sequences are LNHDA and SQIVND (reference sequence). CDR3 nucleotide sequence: TGTGCCAGTAGTATCGGGTCTCGGGTCACAGATACGCAGTATTTT. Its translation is CASSIGSRVTDTQYF.

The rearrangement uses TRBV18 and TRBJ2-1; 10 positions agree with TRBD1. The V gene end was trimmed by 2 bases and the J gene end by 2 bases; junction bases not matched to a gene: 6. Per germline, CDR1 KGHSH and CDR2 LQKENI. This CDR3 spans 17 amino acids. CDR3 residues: CASSPGKGTGAYNEQFF. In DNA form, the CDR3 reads TGTGCCAGCTCACCAGGGAAGGGGACAGGGGCCTACAATGAGCAGTTCTTC.

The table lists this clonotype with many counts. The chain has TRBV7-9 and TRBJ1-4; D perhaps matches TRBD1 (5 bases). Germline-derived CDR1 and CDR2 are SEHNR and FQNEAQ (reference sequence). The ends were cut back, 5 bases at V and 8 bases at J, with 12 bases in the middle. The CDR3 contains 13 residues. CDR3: CASSPTEGEKLFF. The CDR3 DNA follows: TGTGCCAGCAGCCCCACGGAGGGGGAAAAACTGTTTTTT.

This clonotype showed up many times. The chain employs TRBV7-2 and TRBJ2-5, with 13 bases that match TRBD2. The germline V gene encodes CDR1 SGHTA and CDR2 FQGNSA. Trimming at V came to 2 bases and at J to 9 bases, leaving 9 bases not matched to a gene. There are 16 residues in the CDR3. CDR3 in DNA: TGTGCCAGCAGCTTACCCGGGACTAGCGGGAACATGGCCCAGTACTTC. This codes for CASSLPGTSGNMAQYF.

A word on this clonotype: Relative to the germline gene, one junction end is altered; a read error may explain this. The CDR3, as DNA: TGTGTCAGCAGTGGAGGGCCCTACGAGCAGTACTTC. Translating gives CVSSGGPYEQYF. The chain combines TRBV2 with TRBJ2-7; tentative D call: TRBD2 (6 bases). Germline lookup yields CDR1 SNHLY and CDR2 FYNNEI. The CDR3 consists of 12 residues.

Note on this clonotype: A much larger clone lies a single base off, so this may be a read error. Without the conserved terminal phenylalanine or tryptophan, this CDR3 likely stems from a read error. The CDR3, as DNA: TGTGCCAGCAGTTTAATAGGCCCCCAAGAGACCCAGTACCTC. Translating gives CASSLIGPQETQYL. The genes are TRBV27 and TRBJ2-5; D remains ambiguous. This CDR3 has 14 amino acids. V dropped 2 bases and J dropped 1 base, with 8 bases sitting between them. The V gene's germline CDR1 is MNHEY and CDR2 SMNVEV (reference sequence).

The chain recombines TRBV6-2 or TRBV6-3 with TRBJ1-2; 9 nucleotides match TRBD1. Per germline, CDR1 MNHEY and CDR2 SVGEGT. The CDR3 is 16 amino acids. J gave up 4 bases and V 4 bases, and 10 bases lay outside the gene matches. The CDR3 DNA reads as TGTGCCAGCAGTTCTCGGGACAGGGTCGTTCTCTATGGCTACACCTTC. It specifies CASSSRDRVVLYGYTF.

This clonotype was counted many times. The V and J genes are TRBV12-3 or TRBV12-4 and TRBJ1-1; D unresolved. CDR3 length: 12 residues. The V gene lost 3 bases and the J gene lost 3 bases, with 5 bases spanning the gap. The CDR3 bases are TGTGCCAGCAGTTTCCGAGACACTGAAGCTTTCTTT. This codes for CASSFRDTEAFF.

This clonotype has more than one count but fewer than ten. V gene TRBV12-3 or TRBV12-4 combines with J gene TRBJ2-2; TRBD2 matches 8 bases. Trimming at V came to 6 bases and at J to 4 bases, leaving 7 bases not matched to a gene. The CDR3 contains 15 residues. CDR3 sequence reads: CASRRKREITGELFF. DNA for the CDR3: TGTGCCAGCAGGCGAAAGCGGGAGATCACCGGGGAGCTGTTTTTT.

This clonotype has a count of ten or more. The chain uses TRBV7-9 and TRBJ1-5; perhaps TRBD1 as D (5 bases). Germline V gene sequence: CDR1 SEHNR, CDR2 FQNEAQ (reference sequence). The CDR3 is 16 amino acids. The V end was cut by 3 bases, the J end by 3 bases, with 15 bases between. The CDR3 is CASSLAGEAINQPQHF. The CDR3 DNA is TGTGCCAGCAGCTTGGCGGGGGAAGCAATCAATCAGCCCCAGCATTTT.

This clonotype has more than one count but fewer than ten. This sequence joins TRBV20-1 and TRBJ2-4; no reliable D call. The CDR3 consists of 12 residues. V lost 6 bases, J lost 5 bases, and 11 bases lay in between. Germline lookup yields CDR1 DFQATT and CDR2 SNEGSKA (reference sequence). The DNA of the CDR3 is TGCAGTGCAAAGGGTTCGGAAAACATTCAGTACTTC. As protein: CSAKGSENIQYF.

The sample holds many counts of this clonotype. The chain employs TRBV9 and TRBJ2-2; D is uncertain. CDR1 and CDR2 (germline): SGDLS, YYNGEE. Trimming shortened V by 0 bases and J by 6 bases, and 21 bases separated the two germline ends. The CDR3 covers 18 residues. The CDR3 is CASSVGSPTGIGAGELFF. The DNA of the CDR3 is TGTGCCAGCAGCGTAGGGTCCCCCACTGGGATTGGAGCCGGGGAGCTGTTTTTT. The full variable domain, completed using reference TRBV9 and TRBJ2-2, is DSGVTQTPKHLITATGQRVTLRCSPRSGDLSVYWYQQSLDQGLQFLIQYYNGEERAKGNILERFSAQQFPDLHSELNLSSLELGDSALYFCASSVGSPTGIGAGELFFGEGSRLTVL.

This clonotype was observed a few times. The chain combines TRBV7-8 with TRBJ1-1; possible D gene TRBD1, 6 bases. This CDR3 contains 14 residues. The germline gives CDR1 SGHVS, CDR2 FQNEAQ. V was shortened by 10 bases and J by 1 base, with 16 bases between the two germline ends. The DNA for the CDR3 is TGTGCCATCGGGTGGCAGGGGAAGAACACTGAAGCTTTCTTT. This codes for CAIGWQGKNTEAFF.

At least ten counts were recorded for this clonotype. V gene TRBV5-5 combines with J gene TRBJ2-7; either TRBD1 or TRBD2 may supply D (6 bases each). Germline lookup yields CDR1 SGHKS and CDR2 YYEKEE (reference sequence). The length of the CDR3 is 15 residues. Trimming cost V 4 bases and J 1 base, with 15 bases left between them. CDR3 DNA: TGTGCCAGCAGCCTGGCGTGGGGGGCGTCCTACGAGCAGTACTTC. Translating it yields CASSLAWGASYEQYF.